Presented here are 20 T cell receptor beta chains from one specimen sequenced in a study of blood T cell repertoires in COVID-19. Data came from immunoSEQ multiplex PCR; TCRdb stores just in-frame clones and leaves some out. The table lists fewer than 30,000 clones, around 90% of them singletons. Material: peripheral blood. The source is a human donor in a cohort sampled during active COVID-19.

The chain combines TRBV14 with TRBJ2-3; 7 positions agree with TRBD2. In germline, CDR1 is SGHDN, CDR2 FVKESK. The CDR3 has 14 residues. With V trimmed by 4 bases and J by 3 bases, 4 bases remained unmatched. CDR3 sequence (DNA): TGTGCCAGCAGCCGGACTAGAGTTACAGATACGCAGTATTTT. Its translation is CASSRTRVTDTQYF.

V gene TRBV7-9 combines with J gene TRBJ2-5; TRBD2 matches at 12 bases. V lost 5 bases and J lost 5; bases outside the gene matches: 6. The CDR3 totals 15 residues. Germline-derived CDR1 and CDR2 are SEHNR and FQNEAQ (reference sequence). The CDR3 DNA reads TGTGCCAGCAGCAAGACTAGCGGGGGTCCGGAGACCCAGTACTTC. Its protein is CASSKTSGGPETQYF. Using reference TRBV7-9 and TRBJ2-5 for the parts outside the CDR3, the full variable domain is DTGVSQNPRHKITKRGQNVTFRCDPISEHNRLYWYRQTLGQGPEFLTYFQNEAQLEKSRLLSDRFSAERPKGSFSTLEIQRTEQGDSAMYLCASSKTSGGPETQYFGPGTRLLVL.

This chain joins TRBV7-2 and TRBJ1-2; maybe TRBD1 (6 bases). V lost 4 bases and J 4 bases, leaving 10 bases between the germline ends. The germline CDR1 and CDR2 sequences are SGHTA and FQGNSA. This CDR3 contains 13 residues. This chain's CDR3 is CASSSGTIYGYTF. In DNA, the CDR3 is TGTGCCAGCAGCTCCGGGACAATCTATGGCTACACCTTC.

The chain joins TRBV4-1 to TRBJ2-5, with 8 bases identical to TRBD2. This CDR3 contains 15 residues. Germline V gives CDR1 MGHRA, CDR2 YSYEKL. V gave up 3 bases and J gave up 5 bases; unmatched junction bases: 8. The CDR3 DNA reads TGCGCCAGCAGCCATATAGCGGGGACGGGGGAGACCCAGTACTTC. This codes for CASSHIAGTGETQYF.

V usage is TRBV5-1 and J usage is TRBJ1-1; 7 nucleotides match TRBD1. Germline V gives CDR1 SGHRS, CDR2 YFSETQ. V gave up 1 base and J gave up 4 bases; unmatched junction bases: 1. The CDR3 is 13 residues long. The CDR3 is CASSLQGVTEAFF. CDR3 nucleotides: TGCGCCAGCAGCTTGCAGGGGGTCACTGAAGCTTTCTTT.

The chain combines TRBV10-3 with TRBJ2-7; the match to TRBD1 covers 9 bases. After removal of 10 bases from V and 6 bases from J, the junction contained 13 bases not matched to a gene. The CDR3 has 14 amino acids. The V gene's germline CDR1 is ENHRY and CDR2 SYGVKD. The CDR3 DNA reads TGTGCCACAGACCGGGACAGGGCGTTTGGCGAGCAGTACTTC. Encoded protein: CATDRDRAFGEQYF.

This clone has a handful of counts. The V and J genes are TRBV18 and TRBJ1-5; TRBD1 is a possible D gene (5 bases). The germline V gene encodes CDR1 KGHSH and CDR2 LQKENI. The CDR3 has 12 residues. V lost 6 bases to trimming and J lost 6 bases, with 9 bases between them. CDR3 DNA: TGTGCCAGCTCCCAGGGTGGTCAGCCCCAGCATTTT. This translates into CASSQGGQPQHF.

CDR3 sequence: CAWNRDRGLAEQYF. The CDR3, as DNA: TGTGCCTGGAATAGGGACAGGGGGCTTGCCGAGCAGTACTTC. The chain is built from TRBV30 and TRBJ2-7; 12 bases align to TRBD1. The CDR3 contains 14 residues. With 4 bases clipped from V and 6 bases from J, the junction kept 7 bases outside the gene matches. The germline gives CDR1 GTSNPN, CDR2 SVGIG (reference sequence).

The V gene is TRBV5-6, the J gene TRBJ2-1; 7 nucleotides agree with TRBD1. Germline V gene lookup returns CDR1 SGHDT and CDR2 YYEEEE. The CDR3 has 15 residues. The J segment lost 8 bases and the V segment lost 2 bases, leaving 10 bases of the junction unmatched. Written as DNA, the CDR3 is TGTGCCAGCAGCTTACAGGGGCCAGCGAGCGATGAGCAGTTCTTC. Protein product: CASSLQGPASDEQFF.

This chain connects TRBV5-6 to TRBJ1-2; weak D call: TRBD1 (5 bases). The CDR3 is 15 residues long. CDR1 SGHDT and CDR2 YYEEEE come from the germline V gene. V lost 0 bases and J lost 0, with 9 bases in between. CDR3 nucleotide sequence: TGTGCCAGCAGCTTGGGGGCAGGGACTAACTATGGCTACACCTTC. Its translation: CASSLGAGTNYGYTF.

The gene calls are TRBV4-1 and TRBJ1-5; D uncertain. The length of the CDR3 is 13 residues. Germline-derived CDR1 and CDR2 are MGHRA and YSYEKL. Trimming took off 4 bases at V and 5 bases at J, with 9 bases between the two ends. CDR3 nucleotide sequence: TGCGCCAGCAGCCCGGAGAGGGATCAGCCCCAGCATTTT. Its protein product is CASSPERDQPQHF.

The J gene is TRBJ1-4, the V gene TRBV21-1. TRBV21-1 is labeled a pseudogene. CDR3 size: 16 residues. Here the CDR3 DNA reads TGTGCCAGCAGCCCCTCGCGGGCAGGACGGGTTGAAAAACTGTTTTTT. Translated, it gives CASSPSRAGRVEKLFF.

The chain carries TRBV29-1 and TRBJ1-1; no definite D call. Germline V gene lookup returns CDR1 SQVTM and CDR2 ANQGSEA. V lost 7 bases and J 3 bases, leaving 18 bases between the germline ends. CDR3 length equals 14 residues. The CDR3, as DNA: TGCAGCGCGGTGCCCTTCGCTGTAGACACTGAAGCTTTCTTT. This translates into CSAVPFAVDTEAFF.

This clone was seen once. The chain combines TRBV24-1 with TRBJ1-2, with TRBD1 identical over 9 bases. The CDR3 runs 13 residues. The germline gives CDR1 KGHDR, CDR2 SFDVKD. V was pared by 6 bases and J by 7 bases, with 5 bases of the junction left unmatched. CDR3 nucleotide sequence: TGTGCCACCAGTAGTACAGGGGGCATTGGCTACACCTTC. It yields the protein CATSSTGGIGYTF.

The CDR3 here is CASSERGSSTGELFF. CDR3 nucleotides: TGTGCCAGCAGTGAAAGGGGTTCGAGCACCGGGGAGCTGTTTTTT. The chain couples TRBV6-1 to TRBJ2-2; maybe TRBD1 (5 bases). Germline assignment: CDR1 MNHNS and CDR2 SASEGT. Trimming removed 2 bases at V and 4 bases at J, with 11 bases between. This CDR3 has 15 amino acids.

The CDR3 DNA follows: TGCGCCAGCAGCTCCATCCCTAACGGGGGGGACTACGAGCAGTACTTC. It encodes CASSSIPNGGDYEQYF. This sequence joins TRBV5-1 and TRBJ2-7; 8 bases align to TRBD2. Trimming took 3 bases from V and 3 from J; bases not matched to a gene: 11. The CDR3 covers 16 residues. The germline V gene has CDR1 SGHRS and CDR2 YFSETQ.

The chain joins TRBV3-1 (or the pseudogene TRBV3-2) to TRBJ2-7; 8 bases map to TRBD1. The CDR3 has 14 amino acids. Germline trimming cut 5 bases from V and 3 bases from J; bases unmatched to any gene: 6. Germline V CDR1 and CDR2: LGHDT, YNNKEL (reference sequence). In DNA, the CDR3 is TGTGCCAGCAGCTACGCCGGGACAGGCTACGAGCAGTACTTC. Its translation is CASSYAGTGYEQYF.

The chain joins TRBV27 to TRBJ2-1, with 8 positions matching TRBD1. J gave up 2 bases and V 6 bases, and 9 bases lay outside the gene matches. The CDR3 spans 16 residues. Germline CDR1 is MNHEY and CDR2 is SMNVEV (reference sequence). The CDR3 bases are TGTGCCAGCAGCCTCTTTGGACAGGGAACCTACAATGAGCAGTTCTTC. It specifies CASSLFGQGTYNEQFF.

The V gene is TRBV30, the J gene TRBJ2-6, with a weak D call TRBD2 (5 bases). The CDR3 has 15 residues. The V end lost 5 bases, the J end lost 4 bases, and 15 bases lay between the germline ends. Germline assignment: CDR1 GTSNPN and CDR2 SVGIG (reference sequence). CDR3 DNA: TGTGCCTGGGGATTTGAGGGAAACGGGGCCAACGTCCTGACTTTC. Protein: CAWGFEGNGANVLTF.

The chain uses TRBV9 and TRBJ2-3; TRBD2 matches at 11 bases. The CDR3 contains 15 residues. Germline loops: CDR1 SGDLS, CDR2 YYNGEE. Trimming at V came to 4 bases and at J to 2 bases, leaving 3 bases not matched to a gene. For the CDR3, the DNA is TGTGCCAGCAGCCCTAGCGGGGGGTTCACAGATACGCAGTATTTT. Amino acids: CASSPSGGFTDTQYF.